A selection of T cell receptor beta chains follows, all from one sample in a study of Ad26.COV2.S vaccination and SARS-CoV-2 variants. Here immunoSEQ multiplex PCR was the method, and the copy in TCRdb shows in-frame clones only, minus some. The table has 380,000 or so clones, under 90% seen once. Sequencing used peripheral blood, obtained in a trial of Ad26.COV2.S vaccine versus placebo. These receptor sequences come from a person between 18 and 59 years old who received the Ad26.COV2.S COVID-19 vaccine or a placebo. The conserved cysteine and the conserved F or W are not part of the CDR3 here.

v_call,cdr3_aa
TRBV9,ASSVEPQGATSGYT
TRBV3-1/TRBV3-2,ASSQTWTQKETQY
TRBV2,ASSGTNNYGYT
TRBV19,ASSAPGTGLTDTQY
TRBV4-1,ASSHGQGGYGYT
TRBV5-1,ASSPRDGSNTEAF
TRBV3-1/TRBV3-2,ASSQGNPEQF
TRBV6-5,ASRLTDTNEKLF
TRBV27,ASSSWTGRNEQF
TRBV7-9,ASSSTGDGYT
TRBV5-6,ASSLRGLEAF
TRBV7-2,ASSSSGGPYYEQY
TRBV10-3,AIRGGQTFSEQY
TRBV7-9,ASSFGTSGRIDTQY
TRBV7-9,ASSLTSGTDTQY
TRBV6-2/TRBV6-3,ASSFSGKLF
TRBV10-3,AISERGTGLNEKLF
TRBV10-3,AIRGDSTWETQY
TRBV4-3,ASSSGNSYNEQF
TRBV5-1,ASSSLAGGYNEQF
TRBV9,ASSATSGGAQEQY
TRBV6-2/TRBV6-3,ASSRGSGANVLT
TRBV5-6,ASSLLSQMNTEAF
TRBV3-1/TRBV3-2,ASSQGTVPGQPQH
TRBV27,ASSTNRGQENIQY
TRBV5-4,ASRRQGTNYGYT
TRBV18,ASSPAQNTEAF
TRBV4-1,ASSQGPGADTQY
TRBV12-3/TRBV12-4,ASRQENTYEQY
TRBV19,ASSITRRKSEAF
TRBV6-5,ASMINRAQHTLH
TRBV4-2,ASSQEGARRNEQY
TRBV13,ASSTNGGKLLINEQF
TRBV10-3,AISDRTEPEAF
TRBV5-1,ASSLEGIGGDGYT
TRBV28,ASSPQGRRQY
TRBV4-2,ASSREDSHTEAF
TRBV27,ASSPRTGSGNQPQH
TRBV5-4,ASSLPGPGRDEQF
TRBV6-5,ASRIQRGGPYEQY
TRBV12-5,ASGLVPYNEQF
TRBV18,ASSPQWGRANYGYT
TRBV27,ASSLEGANSPLH
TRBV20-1,SASSSFQYYGYT
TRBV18,ASYLLTGGTEAF
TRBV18,ASSPRGVTDNEQF
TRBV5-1,ASSPDDRAPGYT
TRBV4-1,ASSQVGGTDTQY
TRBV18,ASSPQGQGGTDTQY
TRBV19,ASSMGLRITEAF
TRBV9,ASSAGTGQETQY
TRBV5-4,ASSPRTGEETEAF
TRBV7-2,ASSASSGTGSTEAF